The subject of this entry is one T cell receptor (beta chain). Its recognized antigen is unknown. Within one base of it there is no much larger clone, and no base qualities were kept. Other DNA sequences from this sample encode an identical CDR3 as well. This specimen belongs to a study of cytomegalovirus exposure and HLA in healthy donors (dated by TCRdb to about 2017). Concerning the study at large: An earlier analysis of some 620 of the donors reported about 260 Gb of sequence data and 95 million to 120 million unique TCR beta sequences obtained from about 179 million T cells. An early release covering 550 to 650 HLA-typed donors comprised roughly 300 gigabases of sequencing data and tens of millions of unique TCR sequences. Of the 398 genotyped donors, around 81% fell in the genetic ancestry cluster associated with self-reported Caucasian donors. The study aimed to test whether cataloging public T cell receptors could reveal signatures of past pathogen exposure. Using immunosequencing, the study profiled T cell repertoires from approximately 700 subjects and related those repertoires to cytomegalovirus serostatus. Besides the first cohort of roughly 700 subjects, a separate validation cohort made up of 120 different subjects was used. To predict cytomegalovirus infection status, the study brought together high-throughput TCR immunosequencing, statistical association of individual TCRs with disease status, and machine learning. In a later analysis, previously published TCR beta repertoires from about 670 donors were re-analyzed and high-resolution HLA genotyping was added so that TCR occurrence patterns could be studied. Rather than using new phenotypic data, the later analysis identified candidate immune exposures from TCR beta sequences and from how often those sequences occurred across donors. An earlier analysis of 587 of the donors applied high-throughput TCR beta sequencing to assess whether each TCR beta V gene segment acted as functional or pseudogenic. Donor age, sex, ethnicity and CMV serostatus were compiled alongside the repertoire data. A later genetic analysis used genome-wide SNP genotypes for about 60% of the roughly 700 donors, treating that subset as a discovery cohort. All discovery cohort repertoires had been generated on a single sequencing platform. Class I and class II HLA loci were covered by the typing at four-digit resolution. Typing coverage varied by locus: roughly 620-640 donors for A, B, C, DRB1 and DQB1; approximately 520 for DQA1; approximately 570 for DPA1; 400 to 480 for DPB1. Several DR-DQ haplotypes were handled as single units for association and clustering because linkage in the cohort was strong. Among around 400 genotyped donors of the cohort, an average of roughly 230,000 unique TCR beta nucleotide sequences was sequenced per donor, of which 15% to 20% were non-productive.

Here is what the overall study found, with its caveats: The presence/absence analyses assumed that sequencing depth was roughly uniform across donors, and that assumption may not be true. A later analysis found that HLA-associated TCR beta chains were more clonally expanded and had lower generation probabilities than equally common non-associated chains. The authors suggested that the approach could potentially be generalized to other disease states and immunological phenotypes. Immune exposure information for the cohort was limited to CMV serostatus. In this cohort, only TCR beta chains were sequenced, and detectable features were limited by the absence of alpha or paired-chain data. Most TCR sequences were observed very rarely across donors, whereas some public TCRs were present in many individuals. When HLA alleles, especially DR and DQ, strongly co-occurred, TCR associations were difficult to assign to individual alleles. At a false discovery rate of 0.05, a later analysis linked 15,000 to 20,000 TCR beta sequences to specific HLA alleles. A cluster of highly shared sequence variants was judged likely to be a technical artifact of the sequencing pipeline. In a later genetic analysis, fewer N-insertions in productive TCRs were reported among donors in an Asian-associated ancestry cluster than the approximately 710-donor mean. Because counts were too low, roughly 16 rarely observed V segments, including chromosome 9 orphons, were excluded from the earlier analysis of 587 of the donors. According to a later analysis, most CMV-associated TCR beta chains appeared to be HLA-restricted, and the HLA associations seemed to be driven largely by CMV exposure. A further reported finding was that TCR beta sequences accurately predicted the HLA-A and HLA-B alleles for most subjects in the first cohort. In a later analysis, several top co-occurrence clusters were reported to appear linked to parvovirus B19, influenza, CMV and Epstein-Barr virus. Linkage disequilibrium might explain the correlated functional status among segregating V segments, but an unknown experimental factor could not be ruled out. In a later analysis, the rate of TCR association differed among HLA loci, with DRB1 alleles having the most associated TCRs and HLA-C alleles having the fewest. The study listed over 150 TCR beta chains as associated with cytomegalovirus. V-gene and J-gene trimming of TCR beta chains was associated with a missense DCLRE1C variant in a later genetic analysis, and the association was replicated in an independent cohort. In vitro tests confirmed that three of the cytomegalovirus-associated TCR beta chains recognize cytomegalovirus antigens. Broadly in line with IMGT annotations, most TCR beta V segments showed up in productive rearrangements about 90% or about 30% of the time in an earlier analysis of a few hundred of the donors. HLA typing was unavailable for some donors at each locus, so association tests used only the typed subset. Cytomegalovirus status was reported to be diagnosed by the classifier with high specificity and sensitivity in both the original and validation cohorts.

The cohort comprised some 700 healthy bone marrow donors. At the time of sampling, all cohort members were nominally healthy, though unrecorded immune exposures were likely present. The donor tested CMV seropositive and was one of the 289 seropositive cohort members. A peripheral blood sample was collected from each donor, and TCR beta sequencing was performed on peripheral blood mononuclear cells. The Qiagen DNeasy Blood Extraction Kit was used to extract genomic DNA from the blood cell samples. The library was generated by the immunoSEQ multiplex PCR assay. The multiplex PCR relied on a mix of 60 forward primers for TCR Vbeta segments and 13 reverse primers for TCR Jbeta segments. The CDR3 region of rearranged TCR beta genes was amplified from genomic DNA by a multiplex PCR assay. The amplified TCR beta libraries were sequenced on the Illumina HiSeq System as 87-base-pair reads. Under the source paper's analysis protocol: A later analysis counted around 72 million unique TCR beta chains across the 650 to 800 repertoires, and 10 million to 11 million of these chains were shared by at least two donors. A nearest-neighbor algorithm error-corrected the raw reads and collapsed the reads into unique sequences, merging closely related sequences to remove PCR and sequencing errors. CDR3 sequences were aligned to IMGT reference sequences to assign V, D and J gene segments. For a sequence to be retained, a match of at least six nucleotides to both a V gene segment and a J gene segment was required. Rearrangements were called productive when the CDR3 lacked stop codons and stayed in frame with V and J; all others were non-productive. Following IMGT convention, CDR3 was defined as the stretch from the second conserved V-encoded cysteine up to the conserved J-encoded phenylalanine. The earlier analysis of fewer than 700 of the donors excluded sequences that lacked an unambiguous match to a single V gene segment. In an earlier analysis of 587 of the donors, V segments were called functional above 56.7% productive rearrangements and were called segregating when the between-donor standard deviation exceeded 5%. A statistical classification framework was built to diagnose cytomegalovirus status from the catalog of TCR beta chain sequences. V and J gene assignment, in a later analysis, came from comparing TCR nucleotide sequences with IMGT/GENE-DB human TR gene sequences. A later analysis assigned CDR3 sequences and most-parsimonious VDJ recombination scenarios with the TCRdist pipeline. In a later analysis, each TCR beta chain was defined by its CDR3 amino acid sequence together with its V-gene family, and reads without a unique V-gene family were excluded. In a later analysis, nearly 600 highly shared, low-generation-probability nucleotide sequences were removed to address suspected cross-contamination and a sequencing artifact. For each public chain, a later analysis derived a clonal expansion index from normalized ranks of inferred template counts within each repertoire. In a later analysis, generation probabilities were computed using a VDJ recombination model fitted to out-of-frame rearrangements, and the results were checked against IGoR. In a later analysis, TCR-TCR, TCR-HLA and TCR-CMV co-occurrence was scored with hypergeometric tests, and a repertoire-size bias correction was applied to TCR pairs. False discovery rates were estimated in a later analysis by permuting HLA or CMV assignments 20 times. In a later analysis, co-occurring TCRs were grouped using DBSCAN, with TCRdist sequence similarity added in when clustering inside HLA-allele-positive subsets. For co-occurrence clustering, repertoires with fewer than 30,000 or more than 120,000 public chains were excluded, along with 5 or 6 repertoires with anomalous nucleotide sharing. The immuneACCESS repertoire file appears here via TCRdb, limited to in-frame rearrangements. These files lack a portion of the clones; in checked studies, under half of the deficit traces to unresolved V genes, and the cause of the others is not known. D and trimming come from the DNA, and the V and J calls and clone size come from that table. In this sample the table shows roughly 150,000 clones, about 82% of which occur a single time. The top ten clonotypes cover about 4.3% of the sample.

The specimen was PBMCs. This TCR came from a woman in her thirties or forties in good health and CMV-seropositive.

The nucleotide sequence reads TGTGCCAGCAGCCTACAGGGGGCAGATACGCAGTATTTT. Translation gives CASSLQGADTQYF. The chain couples TRBV28 to TRBJ2-3; 8 of the junction bases match TRBD1. From its cysteine to its phenylalanine, the CDR3 spans 13 amino acids. CDR3 DNA only is kept here, 39 bases in frame from base 1. Here V drops 6 bases and J drops 4 bases, and the junction holds 3 bases not matched to any gene. The CDR1 and CDR2 encoded by the germline V gene are MDHEN and SYDVKM.